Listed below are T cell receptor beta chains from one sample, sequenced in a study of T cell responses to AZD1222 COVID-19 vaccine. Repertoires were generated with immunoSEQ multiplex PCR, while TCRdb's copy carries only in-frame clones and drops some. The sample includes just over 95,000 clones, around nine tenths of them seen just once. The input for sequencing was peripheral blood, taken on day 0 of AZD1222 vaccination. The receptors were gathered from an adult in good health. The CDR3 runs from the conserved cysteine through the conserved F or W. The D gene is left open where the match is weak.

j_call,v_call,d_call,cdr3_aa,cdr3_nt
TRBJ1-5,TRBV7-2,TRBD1,CASSFGTGEWGNQPQHF,TGTGCCAGCAGCTTTGGGACAGGGGAATGGGGCAATCAGCCCCAGCATTTT
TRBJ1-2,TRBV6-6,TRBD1,CASSLRDRGEDGYTF,TGTGCCAGCAGCCTCCGGGACAGGGGAGAGGATGGCTACACCTTC
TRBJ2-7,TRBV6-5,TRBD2,CASIQRGSYEQYF,TGTGCCAGTATACAGCGGGGGTCGTACGAGCAGTACTTC
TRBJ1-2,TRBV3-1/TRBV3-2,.,CASTSQGSYGYTF,TGTGCCAGCACCAGCCAGGGGTCCTATGGCTACACCTTC
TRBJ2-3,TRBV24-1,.,CATSQAGATDTQYF,TGTGCCACCAGTCAGGCGGGGGCCACAGATACGCAGTATTTT
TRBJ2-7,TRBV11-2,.,CASAQGPTAYEQYF,TGTGCCAGCGCACAGGGACCAACCGCCTACGAGCAGTACTTC
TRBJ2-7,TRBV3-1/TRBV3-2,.,CASSYSGTYLLEQYF,TGTGCCAGCAGCTACTCCGGTACCTACCTACTGGAGCAGTACTTC
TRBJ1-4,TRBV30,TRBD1,CAWTRTGLEKLFF,TGTGCCTGGACCAGGACAGGGTTAGAAAAACTGTTTTTT
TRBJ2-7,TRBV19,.,CASSSMGSYEQYF,TGTGCCAGTAGTAGTATGGGTTCCTACGAGCAGTACTTC
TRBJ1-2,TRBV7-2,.,CASSFRDVNYGYTF,TGTGCCAGCAGCTTCCGGGACGTAAACTATGGCTACACCTTC
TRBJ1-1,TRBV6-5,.,CATRPGDTEAFF,TGTGCCACCAGGCCGGGGGACACTGAAGCTTTCTTT
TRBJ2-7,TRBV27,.,CASSPHLSYEQYF,TGTGCCAGCAGTCCCCACCTCTCCTACGAGCAGTACTTC
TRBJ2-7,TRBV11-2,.,CASSPLMRQGTYEQYF,TGTGCCAGCAGTCCTCTTATGCGCCAGGGGACATACGAGCAGTACTTC
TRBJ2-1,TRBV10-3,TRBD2,CAISGGLAGASSYNEQFF,TGTGCCATCAGTGGGGGACTAGCGGGGGCAAGCTCCTACAATGAGCAGTTCTTC
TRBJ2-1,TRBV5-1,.,CASSPWGGGHEQFF,TGCGCCAGCAGCCCTTGGGGAGGGGGCCACGAGCAGTTCTTC